These 12 T cell receptor beta chains came from one sample sequenced in a study of graft-versus-host responses after intestinal transplantation. These receptors' antigens are unknown. TCRdb's table, derived via immunoSEQ multiplex PCR, lists solely in-frame clones and lacks some. The sample has some 120,000 clones, about nine tenths seen once; the top ten hold 0.18%. Source: unstimulated CD4+ T cells sorted from spleen or lymph node cells, taken before intestinal transplant. The receptors stem from a human donor who received an intestinal transplant.

This clone appeared once. This chain connects TRBV29-1 to TRBJ2-5; D is perhaps TRBD2 (7 bases). The ends were cut back, 7 bases at V and 5 bases at J, with 14 bases in the middle. The length of the CDR3 is 12 residues. Germline V lookup: CDR1 SQVTM, CDR2 ANQGSEA. CDR3 nucleotide sequence: TGCAGCGGGAGGGAGGGGGGGGAGACCCAGTACTTC. This codes for CSGREGGETQYF.

The V gene is TRBV11-2, the J gene TRBJ1-6; D possibly corresponds to TRBD1 (5 bases). The CDR3 consists of 15 residues. The V end was cut by 5 bases, the J end by 0 bases, with 8 bases between. Germline V gene data show CDR1 as SGHAT and CDR2 as FQNNGV. CDR3 DNA sequence: TGTGCCAGCAGCCCCGACAGCTCCTATAATTCACCCCTCCACTTT. Translation gives CASSPDSSYNSPLHF.

The chain employs TRBV6-5 and TRBJ1-1; 9 bases map to TRBD1. J lost 7 bases, V lost 7 bases, and 10 bases had no gene match. From germline, CDR1 is MNHEY and CDR2 SVGAGI. This CDR3 has 14 residues. The CDR3 coding sequence is TGTGCCAGCACCTACGCTCTGGGACAGGGTGAAGCTTTCTTT. This codes for CASTYALGQGEAFF.

This clone was detected once. The chain has TRBV30 and TRBJ2-2; 10 bases are a match to TRBD2. The CDR3 consists of 17 residues. The V segment lost 2 bases and the J segment 5 bases; nucleotides outside the gene matches: 11. Germline V gene sequence: CDR1 GTSNPN, CDR2 SVGIG (reference sequence). The CDR3 coding sequence is TGTGCCTGGAGTCGCAGCGGGGGGGCCTTTGGGACCGGGGAGCTGTTTTTT. It encodes CAWSRSGGAFGTGELFF.

The CDR3 is CASSAGWEWNNEQFF. The CDR3 DNA reads as TGTGCCAGCAGCGCCGGGTGGGAGTGGAACAATGAGCAGTTCTTC. The chain recombines TRBV5-4 with TRBJ2-1; D may be TRBD2 (5 bases). The germline CDR1 and CDR2 sequences are SGHNT and YYREEE (reference sequence). The V end lost 4 bases, the J end lost 5 bases, and 16 bases lay between the germline ends. The CDR3 spans 15 residues.

J is TRBJ1-1 and V is TRBV6-5; a possible D gene is TRBD1 (5 bases). CDR1 is MNHEY, CDR2 SVGAGI, per germline. V was pared by 6 bases and J by 3 bases, with 11 bases between. This CDR3 region has 13 residues. In DNA form, the CDR3 reads TGTGCCAGCAGGGGGGGAGGTTACACTGAAGCTTTCTTT. Encoded protein: CASRGGGYTEAFF.

This clone was seen only once. The rearrangement links TRBV5-1 to TRBJ1-4; 7 bases line up with TRBD1. The CDR3 runs 14 residues. With 0 bases clipped from V and 7 bases from J, the junction kept 3 bases outside the gene matches. Germline assignment: CDR1 SGHRS and CDR2 YFSETQ. CDR3 residues: CASSLVAGGEKLFF. The DNA of the CDR3 is TGCGCCAGCAGCTTGGTGGCAGGGGGTGAAAAACTGTTTTTT. The whole variable domain, filled in from reference TRBV5-1 and TRBJ1-4, reads KAGVTQTPRYLIKTRGQQVTLSCSPISGHRSVSWYQQTPGQGLQFLFEYFSETQRNKGNFPGRFSGRQFSNSRSEMNVSTLELGDSALYLCASSLVAGGEKLFFGSGTQLSVL.

In its sample, this clone was seen once. The rearrangement uses TRBV21-1 and TRBJ2-1; the tabulated D call, TRBD2, remains unverified against the DNA. TRBV21-1 is shown as a pseudogene. The CDR3 covers 16 residues. The CDR3 here is CASILKAGSSYNEQFF. CDR3 sequence (DNA): TGTGCCAGCATCCTAAAAGCGGGGAGCTCCTACAATGAGCAGTTCTTC.

The chain employs TRBV7-9 and TRBJ1-1; D gene ambiguous. Germline loops: CDR1 SEHNR, CDR2 FQNEAQ (reference sequence). The CDR3 has 14 amino acids. With 4 bases removed from V and 2 bases from J, the gap between germline ends came to 11 bases. The CDR3 region is CASSSVGFNTEAFF. CDR3 sequence (DNA): TGTGCCAGCAGCTCGGTCGGGTTTAACACTGAAGCTTTCTTT.

This chain joins TRBV30 and TRBJ2-1, with 7 bases aligning to TRBD2. Looked up from germline, CDR1 is GTSNPN and CDR2 is SVGIG (reference sequence). The CDR3 loop spans 13 amino acids. With 2 bases clipped from V and 7 bases from J, the junction kept 5 bases outside the gene matches. The CDR3 sequence: CAWSRGELNEQFF. In DNA, the CDR3 is TGTGCCTGGAGTCGGGGGGAGTTGAATGAGCAGTTCTTC.

The chain carries TRBV7-9 and TRBJ2-7, with 15 nucleotides matching TRBD2. This CDR3 is built from 18 residues. The germline CDR1 and CDR2 sequences are SEHNR and FQNEAQ (reference sequence). Trimming removed 5 bases from V and 1 base from J; junction bases left unmatched: 9. CDR3 residues: CASSPALGTSGGSYEQYF. The CDR3 DNA sequence: TGTGCCAGCAGCCCCGCTCTCGGGACTAGCGGGGGGTCCTACGAGCAGTACTTC. Complete variable domain (other parts from reference TRBV7-9 and TRBJ2-7): DTGVSQNPRHKITKRGQNVTFRCDPISEHNRLYWYRQTLGQGPEFLTYFQNEAQLEKSRLLSDRFSAERPKGSFSTLEIQRTEQGDSAMYLCASSPALGTSGGSYEQYFGPGTRLTVT.

This chain connects TRBV7-2 to TRBJ2-7, with TRBD1 matching 9 bases. The V gene's germline CDR1 is SGHTA and CDR2 FQGNSA. Trimming at V came to 0 bases and at J to 1 base, leaving 1 base not matched to a gene. The CDR3 runs to 15 residues. The CDR3 sequence is CASSLAGTGSYEQYF. CDR3 sequence (DNA): TGTGCCAGCAGCTTAGCCGGGACAGGGTCCTACGAGCAGTACTTC.